This T cell receptor beta chain was obtained from a study of blood T cell repertoires in COVID-19 (dated by TCRdb to the early 2020s). Broadly, across the study: Samples from collaborators originated in the United States, Italy and Spain and spanned both the acute and convalescent phases of COVID-19. The material from the prospective study consisted of cDNA or gDNA derived from T cells, B-cell-depleted T cells, or PBMCs. Deeply sampled blood TCRbeta repertoires from subjects exposed to, actively infected with, or recovered from COVID-19 were included in the dataset. A freely available public database, intended as a resource for researchers studying the immune response to SARS-CoV-2, is where the repertoires were released. Samples were obtained from the ongoing ImmuneRACE study (first 160 participants) and from about 1,300 subjects provided by 6 global collaborators. A de-identified subject ID, COVID-19 status, age in years and sex were almost always included in the sample metadata. HLA class I and class II types, where available, came from metadata supplied by the sample provider rather than from assay-based typing.

As to this clone: The specificity of this receptor is unknown. No much larger clone exists at a distance of one base, and base qualities are not known.

Participants in the prospective study were aged about 18 to 90 years, lived in under 30 United States geographic areas, and enrolled through a virtual design. In the prospective study, participants were assigned to cohorts based on the clinical history participants reported in a screening survey and a study questionnaire. Exposed participants had been in contact with someone with a PCR-confirmed or clinician-diagnosed COVID-19 case within 2 weeks of study entry. In the prospective study, whole blood, serum and a nasopharyngeal or oropharyngeal swab were collected from each participant by mobile phlebotomists. Prospective study participants could optionally give additional blood draws and questionnaires over an approximately two-month period. Prospective study blood samples were shipped either frozen or at room temperature before DNA extraction. The full study reports these points: The quantity of clinical and demographic metadata differed by source and by participant and was supplied without curation.

The immunoSEQ Assay, a bias-controlled multiplex PCR, was used to amplify TCRbeta CDR3 regions from genomic DNA. As for the authors' bioinformatics: The number of nucleated cells in each sample was estimated by amplification of reference gene primers within the assay. To quantify the absolute abundance of each unique TCRbeta CDR3 rearrangement, sequence reads were collapsed and filtered. For each sample, productive Simpson clonality was calculated as the square root of Simpson's diversity index across productive rearrangements. TCRdb's version of the immuneACCESS table is confined to in-frame rearrangements and falls short of the full clone set. An unresolved V gene accounts for under half of the shortfall where checked; the remainder is of unknown origin. The V and J calls and the clone size are those of that table, but D and trimming were determined from the DNA. Counted in this sample were approximately 220,000 clones; around nine tenths of them appeared once. About 4.7% of the sample goes to the ten largest clones.

Sequenced: PBMCs or T cells enriched from blood (not recorded which). The receptor was derived from a woman aged 30 to 39 who had been exposed to COVID-19.

The CDR3 has the sequence CASRHLAGANVLTF. The DNA is as follows: TGTGCCAGCAGACACCTTGCTGGGGCCAACGTCCTGACTTTC. The V and J segments used are TRBV19 and TRBJ2-6; the D gene remains uncertain. V is clipped by 9 bases and J by 2 bases, and the sequence between their germline boundaries is 11 bases long. From the germline V gene (reference sequence), CDR1 is LNHDA and CDR2 is SQIVND. The CDR3 starts with the cysteine, ends with the phenylalanine, and has 14 residues. The kept DNA is CDR3 alone, 42 bases in frame from the first base. The variable domain in full, with residues beyond the CDR3 obtained from the reference TRBV19 and TRBJ2-6 genes, is DGGITQSPKYLFRKEGQNVTLSCEQNLNHDAMYWYRQDPGQGLRLIYYSQIVNDFQKGDIAEGYSVSREKKESFPLTVTSAQKNPTAFYLCASRHLAGANVLTFGAGSRLTVL.